This TCR beta chain was captured in a study of Graves' ophthalmopathy and Graves' hyperthyroidism. About the research overall: There was a collection of peripheral blood at initial diagnosis, before any treatment.

Study results and caveats: In predicting ophthalmopathy progression, the model reached about 71% sensitivity and 72.22% specificity.

CDR1 is SGHAT, CDR2 FQNNGV, per germline. V was trimmed by 2 bases and J by 6 bases, leaving 17 bases between them. The CDR3 sequence is 15 residues long. The table lists this clonotype with many counts. As yet, its antigen is unknown. Aged 18 to 65, the patients with hyperthyroidism had under 2 months' duration and were newly diagnosed. Amplification of the TCR beta CDR3 regions used RNA transcripts (as template). RT-PCR in the first round used HTBI primers; a second-round multiplex PCR followed. TCRdb reprocessed the multiplex PCR reads via MiXCR and lists one record per CDR3 protein. Of some 350,000 distinct CDR3 sequences listed, approximately 18% were seen once; the top ten hold roughly 2.4%.

This clonotype was obtained from an adult woman with stable Graves' hyperthyroidism. V is TRBV11-2 and J is TRBJ2-7; no reliable D call. The sample comprised peripheral blood. The CDR3 here is CASSLLGRTFREQYF. DNA for the CDR3: TGTGCCAGCAGCTTACTCGGCAGGACCTTTCGCGAGCAGTACTTC.